Presented here are 11 T cell receptor beta chains from one specimen sequenced in a study of Ad26.COV2.S vaccination and SARS-CoV-2 variants. Treatment of the sample: around 19 received Ad26.COV2.S at low or high dose, single or two shots; 5 received placebo; per-sample allocation not given. Day 63 after the first vaccine or placebo injection was the time point for sampling. Measured with immunoSEQ multiplex PCR; TCRdb has only the in-frame clones, and not every one. This sample yields over 200,000 clones, of which 88% are seen a single time; about 10% belongs to the top ten. The specimen comprised peripheral blood, sampled in a trial of Ad26.COV2.S vaccine versus placebo. These receptors came from a person between 18 and 60 years old who received the Ad26.COV2.S COVID-19 vaccine or a placebo.

This chain uses TRBV4-1 with TRBJ2-2, with 8 bases fitting TRBD2. Trimming cost V 1 base and J 5 bases; bases outside gene matches: 0. Germline V gene data show CDR1 as MGHRA and CDR2 as YSYEKL. The CDR3 extends over 14 amino acids. In nucleotides, the CDR3 is TGCGCCAGCAGCCAAGGCGGGGGGACCGGGGAGCTGTTTTTT. Amino acid sequence: CASSQGGGTGELFF.

The chain recombines TRBV9 with TRBJ1-2; tentative D call: TRBD1 (5 bases). This CDR3 has 17 amino acids. Germline V gives CDR1 SGDLS, CDR2 YYNGEE. V was trimmed by 1 base and J by 6 bases, leaving 22 bases between them. The CDR3 DNA sequence: TGTGCCAGCAGCGTAACCCACGCGTGGGGGGTAAATGATGGCTACACCTTC. The encoded protein is CASSVTHAWGVNDGYTF.

The V call is TRBV7-9, the J call TRBJ2-7; D is tentatively TRBD1 or TRBD2 (5 bases each). V was trimmed by 5 bases and J by 3 bases, leaving 11 bases between them. CDR1 SEHNR and CDR2 FQNEAQ come from the germline V gene (reference sequence). This CDR3 contains 13 residues. CDR3 bases: TGTGCCAGCAGCCACCGGGACGTCTACGAGCAGTACTTC. This translates into CASSHRDVYEQYF. Full variable domain (missing parts from reference TRBV7-9 and TRBJ2-7): DTGVSQNPRHKITKRGQNVTFRCDPISEHNRLYWYRQTLGQGPEFLTYFQNEAQLEKSRLLSDRFSAERPKGSFSTLEIQRTEQGDSAMYLCASSHRDVYEQYFGPGTRLTVT.

J is TRBJ2-5 and V is TRBV25-1, with no clear D. Per the germline V gene, CDR1 is MGHDK and CDR2 is SYGVNS. The CDR3 consists of 14 residues. V was pared by 1 base and J by 1 base, with 7 bases between. CDR3 protein: CASSEWGSQETQYF. The CDR3 coding sequence is TGTGCCAGCAGTGAATGGGGTTCCCAAGAGACCCAGTACTTC. The full variable domain, with the rest looked up from reference TRBV25-1 and TRBJ2-5, is EADIYQTPRYLVIGTGKKITLECSQTMGHDKMYWYQQDPGMELHLIHYSYGVNSTEKGDLSSESTVSRIRTEHFPLTLESARPSHTSQYLCASSEWGSQETQYFGPGTRLLVL.

The rearrangement links TRBV3-1 (or the pseudogene TRBV3-2) to TRBJ2-1; TRBD2 is a possible D gene (6 bases). The V gene's germline CDR1 is LGHDT and CDR2 YNNKEL (reference sequence). With 2 bases removed from V and 8 bases from J, the gap between germline ends came to 22 bases. The CDR3 is 17 amino acids. The CDR3 sequence is CASSQPIPRRAIDEQFF. The CDR3, as DNA: TGTGCCAGCAGCCAACCTATCCCCCGGAGGGCCATAGATGAGCAGTTCTTC.

The chain is built from TRBV5-6 and TRBJ2-3; 10 bases fit TRBD2. V was pared by 4 bases and J by 4 bases, with 9 bases of the junction left unmatched. CDR1 SGHDT and CDR2 YYEEEE come from the germline V gene. The CDR3 runs 16 residues. The CDR3 DNA follows: TGTGCCAGCAGCATACTAGCGGGAAGGTATTCAGATACGCAGTATTTT. It specifies CASSILAGRYSDTQYF. The whole variable domain, remainder taken from reference TRBV5-6 and TRBJ2-3, is DAGVTQSPTHLIKTRGQQVTLRCSPKSGHDTVSWYQQALGQGPQFIFQYYEEEERQRGNFPDRFSGHQFPNYSSELNVNALLLGDSALYLCASSILAGRYSDTQYFGPGTRLTVL.

The chain combines TRBV4-3 with TRBJ2-1; possible D gene TRBD2, 6 bases. Between the trimmed V and J ends, which lost 2 bases and 1 base, there was a span of 9 bases. Germline CDR1 is LGHNA and CDR2 is YSLEER. There are 15 residues in the CDR3. CDR3 nucleotides: TGCGCCAGCAGCCAATCGCGGGATTCCTACAATGAGCAGTTCTTC. Its protein product is CASSQSRDSYNEQFF.

This clone was counted between two and nine times. The chain recombines TRBV7-2 with TRBJ2-1; TRBD2 agrees at 10 bases. The CDR3 consists of 15 residues. The germline V gene encodes CDR1 SGHTA and CDR2 FQGNSA. V lost 7 bases and J lost 7; bases outside the gene matches: 10. DNA for the CDR3: TGTGCCAGCACCCTCAGCGGGAGGGTAGGGAATGAGCAGTTCTTC. Its translation is CASTLSGRVGNEQFF.

This clone has just a few counts. The chain has TRBV7-2 and TRBJ1-1, with TRBD1 matching 9 bases. Trimming cost V 5 bases and J 4 bases; bases outside gene matches: 14. This CDR3 contains 17 residues. In germline, CDR1 is SGHTA, CDR2 FQGNSA. CDR3 sequence: CASSPLPGQGRGTEAFF. The CDR3 nucleotides read TGTGCCAGCAGCCCTCTTCCGGGACAGGGTAGGGGCACTGAAGCTTTCTTT.

V gene TRBV27 combines with J gene TRBJ2-3; 8 bases map to TRBD1. J was trimmed by 1 base and V by 3 bases; bases with no gene match: 6. The CDR3 covers 16 residues. CDR1 is MNHEY and CDR2 is SMNVEV in the germline V gene (reference sequence). CDR3 loop: CASSFVGQGGTDTQYF. The CDR3 region has the DNA TGTGCCAGCAGTTTCGTAGGACAGGGCGGCACAGATACGCAGTATTTT.

This chain connects TRBV4-2 to TRBJ1-5, with a weak D call TRBD1 (5 bases). Trimming left V 0 bases short and J 9 bases short, with 18 bases between. The germline V gene encodes CDR1 LGHNA and CDR2 YNFKEQ. This CDR3 region has 16 residues. Here the CDR3 DNA reads TGTGCCAGCAGCCAAGAACCGCAGGCCGGGGGGGGGCCCCAGCATTTT. This gives the protein CASSQEPQAGGGPQHF.